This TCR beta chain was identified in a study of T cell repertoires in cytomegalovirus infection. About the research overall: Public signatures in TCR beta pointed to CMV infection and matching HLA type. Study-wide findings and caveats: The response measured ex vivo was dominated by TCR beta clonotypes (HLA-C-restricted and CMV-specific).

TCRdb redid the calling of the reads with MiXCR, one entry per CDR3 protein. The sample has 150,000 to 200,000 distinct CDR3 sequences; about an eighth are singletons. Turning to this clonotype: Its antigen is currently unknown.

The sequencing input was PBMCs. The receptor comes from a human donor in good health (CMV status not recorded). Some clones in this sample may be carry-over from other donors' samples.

CDR3: CASTSLTSGAGELFF. The CDR3 nucleotides are TGTGCCAGCACCAGCTTGACTAGCGGGGCCGGGGAGCTGTTTTTT. The chain links TRBV6-2 or TRBV6-3 to TRBJ2-2; 11 bases fit TRBD2. Germline trimming cut 7 bases from V and 6 bases from J; bases unmatched to any gene: 7. This CDR3 spans 15 amino acids. Per the germline V gene, CDR1 is MNHEY and CDR2 is SVGEGT.